One TCR beta chain is described in this entry. The sample belongs to a study of blood T cell repertoires in COVID-19. Overall study context: Acute and convalescent COVID-19 samples came from the United States, Italy and Spain.

With V trimmed by 0 bases and J by 0 bases, 8 bases remained unmatched. Germline CDR1 MGHRA, CDR2 YSYEKL. This CDR3 has 18 residues. Profiling relied on immunoSEQ multiplex PCR, and the TCRdb table lists in-frame clones only, not all of them. The table includes tens of thousands of clones, approximately 82% detected once. The chain links TRBV4-1 to TRBJ1-2, with 9 bases lining up with TRBD1. The clonotype originates from a human donor in a cohort sampled during active or convalescent COVID-19. The sequenced sample was peripheral blood. As DNA, the CDR3 is TGCGCCAGCAGCCAAGATCGGGGACAGGGCCCACCTAACTATGGCTACACCTTC. Translated: CASSQDRGQGPPNYGYTF.